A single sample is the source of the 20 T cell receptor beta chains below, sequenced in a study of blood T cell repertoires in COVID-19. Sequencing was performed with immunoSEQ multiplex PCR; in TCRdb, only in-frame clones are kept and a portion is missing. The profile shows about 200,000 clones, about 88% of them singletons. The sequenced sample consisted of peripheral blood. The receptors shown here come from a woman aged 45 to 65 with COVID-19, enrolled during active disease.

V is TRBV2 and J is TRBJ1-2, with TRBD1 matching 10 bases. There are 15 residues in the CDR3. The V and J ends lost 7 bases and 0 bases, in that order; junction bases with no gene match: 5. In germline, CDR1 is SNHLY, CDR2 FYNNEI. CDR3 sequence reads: CASTRQGASNYGYTF. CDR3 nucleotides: TGTGCCAGCACTCGACAGGGGGCATCTAACTATGGCTACACCTTC.

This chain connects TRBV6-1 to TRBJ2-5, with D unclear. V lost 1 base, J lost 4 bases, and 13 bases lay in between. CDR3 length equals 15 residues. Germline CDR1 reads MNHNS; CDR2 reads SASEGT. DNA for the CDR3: TGTGCCAGCAGTGAAGGGATATGGGCAGGAGAGACCCAGTACTTC. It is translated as CASSEGIWAGETQYF.

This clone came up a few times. The CDR3 DNA is TGTGCCAGCAGGCTTAACAGGGAAACCTACAATGAGCAGTTCTTC. It codes for CASRLNRETYNEQFF. The chain recombines TRBV2 with TRBJ2-1; TRBD1 is a possible D gene (6 bases). Trimming shortened V by 6 bases and J by 2 bases, and 14 bases separated the two germline ends. Germline V gene sequence: CDR1 SNHLY, CDR2 FYNNEI. This CDR3 has 15 amino acids.

The CDR3 DNA reads TGTGCCAGCAGGAGGACAGCTTTAGGAGAAAAACTGTTTTTT. It translates to CASRRTALGEKLFF. The chain recombines TRBV6-5 with TRBJ1-4; D may be TRBD1 (6 bases). The germline gives CDR1 MNHEY, CDR2 SVGAGI. This CDR3 has 14 residues. Trimming shortened V by 6 bases and J by 8 bases, and 16 bases separated the two germline ends.

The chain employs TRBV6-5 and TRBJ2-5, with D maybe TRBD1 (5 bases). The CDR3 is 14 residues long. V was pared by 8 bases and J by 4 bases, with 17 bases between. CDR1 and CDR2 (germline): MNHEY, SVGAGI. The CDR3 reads CASFRGQLGETQYF. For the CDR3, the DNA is TGTGCCAGCTTCCGTGGACAATTAGGAGAGACCCAGTACTTC.

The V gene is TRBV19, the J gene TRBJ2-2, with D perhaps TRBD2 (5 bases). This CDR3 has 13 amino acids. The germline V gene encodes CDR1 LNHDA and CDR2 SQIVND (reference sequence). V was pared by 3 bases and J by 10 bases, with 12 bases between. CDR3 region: CASSIGVALELFF. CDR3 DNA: TGTGCCAGTAGTATTGGGGTAGCGCTGGAGCTGTTTTTT.

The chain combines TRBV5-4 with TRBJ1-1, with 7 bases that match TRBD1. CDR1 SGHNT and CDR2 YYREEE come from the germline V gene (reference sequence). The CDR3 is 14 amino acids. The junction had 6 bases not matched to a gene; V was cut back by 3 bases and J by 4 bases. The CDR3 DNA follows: TGTGCCAGCAGCTCTACAGGGGCTAGCACTGAAGCTTTCTTT. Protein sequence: CASSSTGASTEAFF.

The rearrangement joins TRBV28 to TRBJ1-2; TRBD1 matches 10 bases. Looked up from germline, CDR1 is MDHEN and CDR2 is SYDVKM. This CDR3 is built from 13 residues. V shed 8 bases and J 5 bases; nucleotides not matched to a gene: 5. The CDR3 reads CASVEGQGYGYTF. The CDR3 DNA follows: TGTGCCAGCGTTGAGGGACAGGGGTATGGCTACACCTTC.

The CDR3, as DNA: TGCGCCAGCAGCTCCGGACAGGTCTCTGGAAACACCATATATTTT. Protein: CASSSGQVSGNTIYF. V gene TRBV5-1 combines with J gene TRBJ1-3, with 7 nucleotides matching TRBD1. There are 15 residues in the CDR3. Germline-derived CDR1 and CDR2 are SGHRS and YFSETQ. V trimming: 3 bases; J trimming: 0 bases; junction bases outside the gene matches: 3. Drawing the rest from reference TRBV5-1 and TRBJ1-3, the complete variable domain is KAGVTQTPRYLIKTRGQQVTLSCSPISGHRSVSWYQQTPGQGLQFLFEYFSETQRNKGNFPGRFSGRQFSNSRSEMNVSTLELGDSALYLCASSSGQVSGNTIYFGEGSWLTVV.

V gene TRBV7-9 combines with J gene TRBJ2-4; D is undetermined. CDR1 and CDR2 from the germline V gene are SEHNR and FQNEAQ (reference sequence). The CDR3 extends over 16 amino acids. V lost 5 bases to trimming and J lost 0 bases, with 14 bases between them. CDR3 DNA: TGTGCCAGCAGCCCCAGGTGGCGCGTAGCCAAAAACATTCAGTACTTC. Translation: CASSPRWRVAKNIQYF.

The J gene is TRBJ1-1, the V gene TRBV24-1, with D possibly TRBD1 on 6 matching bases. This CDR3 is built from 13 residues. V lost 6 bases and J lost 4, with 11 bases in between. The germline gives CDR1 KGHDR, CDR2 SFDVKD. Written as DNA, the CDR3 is TGTGCCACCAGTCCTACAGGGTCCACTGAAGCTTTCTTT. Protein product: CATSPTGSTEAFF.

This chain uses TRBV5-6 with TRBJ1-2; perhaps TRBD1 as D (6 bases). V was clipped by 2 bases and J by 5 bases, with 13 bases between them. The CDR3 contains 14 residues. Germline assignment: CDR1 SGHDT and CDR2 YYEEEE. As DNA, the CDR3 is TGTGCCAGCAGCTTTAGGACAGCCCGATATGGCTACACCTTC. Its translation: CASSFRTARYGYTF.

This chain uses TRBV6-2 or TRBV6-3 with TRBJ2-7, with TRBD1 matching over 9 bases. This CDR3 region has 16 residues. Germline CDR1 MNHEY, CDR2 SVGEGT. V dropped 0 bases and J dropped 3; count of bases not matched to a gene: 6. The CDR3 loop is CASSYSRTGGFYEQYV. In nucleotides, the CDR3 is TGTGCCAGCAGTTACTCGAGAACAGGGGGCTTCTACGAGCAGTACGTC.

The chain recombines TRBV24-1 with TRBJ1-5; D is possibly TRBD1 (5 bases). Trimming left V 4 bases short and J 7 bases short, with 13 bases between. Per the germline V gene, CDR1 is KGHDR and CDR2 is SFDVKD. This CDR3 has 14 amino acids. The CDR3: CATSEAGIEQPQHF. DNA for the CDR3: TGTGCCACCAGTGAAGCAGGGATTGAGCAGCCCCAGCATTTT.

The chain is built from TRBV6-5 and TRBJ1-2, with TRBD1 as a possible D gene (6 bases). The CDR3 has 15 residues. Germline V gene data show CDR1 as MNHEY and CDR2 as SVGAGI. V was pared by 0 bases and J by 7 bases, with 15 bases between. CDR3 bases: TGTGCCAGCAGTTACTCGGCTGGAGGGGGGGGTGGCTACACCTTC. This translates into CASSYSAGGGGGYTF.

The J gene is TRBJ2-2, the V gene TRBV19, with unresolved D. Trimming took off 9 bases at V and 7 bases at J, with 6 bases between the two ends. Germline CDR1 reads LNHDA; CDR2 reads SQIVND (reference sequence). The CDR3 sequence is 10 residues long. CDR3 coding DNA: TGTGCCAGCTATCACGGGGAGCTGTTTTTT. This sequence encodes CASYHGELFF.

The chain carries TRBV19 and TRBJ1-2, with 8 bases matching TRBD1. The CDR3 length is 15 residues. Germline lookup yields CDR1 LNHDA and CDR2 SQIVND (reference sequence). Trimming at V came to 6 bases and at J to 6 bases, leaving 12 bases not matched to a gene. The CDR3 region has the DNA TGTGCCAGTAGGAACTTAATGGACAGGGTACATGGCTACACCTTC. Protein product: CASRNLMDRVHGYTF.

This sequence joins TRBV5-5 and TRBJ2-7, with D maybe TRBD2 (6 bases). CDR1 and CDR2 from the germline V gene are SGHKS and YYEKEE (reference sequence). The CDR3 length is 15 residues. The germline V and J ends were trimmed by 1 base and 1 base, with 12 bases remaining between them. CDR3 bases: TGTGCCAGCAGCTTGCAATGGGGGACTTCCTACGAGCAGTACTTC. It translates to CASSLQWGTSYEQYF. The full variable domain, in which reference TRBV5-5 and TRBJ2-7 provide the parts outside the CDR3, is DAGVTQSPTHLIKTRGQQVTLRCSPISGHKSVSWYQQVLGQGPQFIFQYYEKEERGRGNFPDRFSARQFPNYSSELNVNALLLGDSALYLCASSLQWGTSYEQYFGPGTRLTVT.

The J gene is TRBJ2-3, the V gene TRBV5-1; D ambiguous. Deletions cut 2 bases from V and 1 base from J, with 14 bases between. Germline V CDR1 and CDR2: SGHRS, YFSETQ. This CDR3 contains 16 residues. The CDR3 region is CASSFPPETGTDTQYF. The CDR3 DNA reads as TGCGCCAGCAGCTTCCCCCCGGAGACTGGCACAGATACGCAGTATTTT.

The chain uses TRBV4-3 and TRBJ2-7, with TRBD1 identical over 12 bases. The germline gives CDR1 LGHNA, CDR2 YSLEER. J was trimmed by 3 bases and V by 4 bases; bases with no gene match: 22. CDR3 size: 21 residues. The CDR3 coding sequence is TGCGCCAGCAGCCTATTCACCGGGACAGGGGGCGCAATCCCCGGAGTCTACGAGCAGTACTTC. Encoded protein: CASSLFTGTGGAIPGVYEQYF.